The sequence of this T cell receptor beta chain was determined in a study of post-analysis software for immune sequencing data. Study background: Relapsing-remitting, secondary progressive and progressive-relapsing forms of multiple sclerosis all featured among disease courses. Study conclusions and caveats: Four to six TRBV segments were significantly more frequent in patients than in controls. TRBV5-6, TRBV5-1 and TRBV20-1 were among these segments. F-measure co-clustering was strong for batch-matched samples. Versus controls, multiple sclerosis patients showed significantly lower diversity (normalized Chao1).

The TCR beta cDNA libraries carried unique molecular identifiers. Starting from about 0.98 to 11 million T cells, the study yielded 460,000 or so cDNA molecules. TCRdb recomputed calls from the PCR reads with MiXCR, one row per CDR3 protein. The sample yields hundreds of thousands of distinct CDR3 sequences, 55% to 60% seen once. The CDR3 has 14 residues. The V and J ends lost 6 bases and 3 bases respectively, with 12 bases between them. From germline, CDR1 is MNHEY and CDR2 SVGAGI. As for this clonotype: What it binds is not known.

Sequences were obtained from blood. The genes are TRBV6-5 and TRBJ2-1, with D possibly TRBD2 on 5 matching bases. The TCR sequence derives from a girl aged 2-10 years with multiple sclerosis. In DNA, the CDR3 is TGTGCCAGCAGGCCGCTAGCCGACTACAATGAGCAGTTCTTC. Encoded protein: CASRPLADYNEQFF.